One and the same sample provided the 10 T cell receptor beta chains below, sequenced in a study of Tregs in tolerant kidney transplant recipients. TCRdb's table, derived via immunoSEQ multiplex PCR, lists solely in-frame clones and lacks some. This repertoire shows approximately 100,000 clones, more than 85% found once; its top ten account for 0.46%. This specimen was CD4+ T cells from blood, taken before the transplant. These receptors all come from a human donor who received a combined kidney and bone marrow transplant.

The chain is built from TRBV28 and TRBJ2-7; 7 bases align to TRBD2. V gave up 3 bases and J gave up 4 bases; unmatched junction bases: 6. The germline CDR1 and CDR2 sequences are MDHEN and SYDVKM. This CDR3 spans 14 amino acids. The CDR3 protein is CASSLGGRLYEQYF. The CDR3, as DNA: TGTGCCAGCAGTTTGGGAGGGCGCCTGTACGAGCAGTACTTC.

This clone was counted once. The CDR3 loop reads CASSIPPTSGGRDTQYF. The CDR3 bases are TGTGCCAGTAGTATACCCCCCACTAGCGGGGGGAGGGATACGCAGTATTTT. V usage is TRBV19 and J usage is TRBJ2-3; 12 bases are shared with TRBD2. The CDR3 runs 17 residues. Germline loops: CDR1 LNHDA, CDR2 SQIVND (reference sequence). Trimming cost V 2 bases and J 6 bases; bases outside gene matches: 9.

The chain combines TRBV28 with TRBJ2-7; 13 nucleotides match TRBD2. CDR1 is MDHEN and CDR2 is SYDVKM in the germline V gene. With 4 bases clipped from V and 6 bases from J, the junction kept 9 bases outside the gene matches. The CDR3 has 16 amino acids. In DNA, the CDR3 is TGTGCCAGCAGTTCACTCGGACTAGCGGGAGTTGGCGAGCAGTACTTC. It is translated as CASSSLGLAGVGEQYF.

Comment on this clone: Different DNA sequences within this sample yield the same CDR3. The DNA of the CDR3 is TGTGCCAGCAGCTTCCGGGACAGGGAGGATTCACCCCTCCACTTT. Amino acids: CASSFRDREDSPLHF. The V gene is TRBV9, the J gene TRBJ1-6; TRBD1 matches at 9 bases. Germline V gene lookup returns CDR1 SGDLS and CDR2 YYNGEE. With 4 bases clipped from V and 8 bases from J, the junction kept 7 bases outside the gene matches. This CDR3 spans 15 amino acids.

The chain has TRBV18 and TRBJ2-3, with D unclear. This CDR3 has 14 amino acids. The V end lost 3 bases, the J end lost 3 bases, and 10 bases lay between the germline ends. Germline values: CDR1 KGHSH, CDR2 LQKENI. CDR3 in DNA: TGTGCCAGCTCACCGACGCGGTTAACAGATACGCAGTATTTT. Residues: CASSPTRLTDTQYF.

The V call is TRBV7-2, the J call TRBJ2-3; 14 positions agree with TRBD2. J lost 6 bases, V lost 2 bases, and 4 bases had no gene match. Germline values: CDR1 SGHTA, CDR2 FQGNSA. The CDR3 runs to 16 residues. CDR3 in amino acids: CASSLWGLAGVDTQYF. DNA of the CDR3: TGTGCCAGCAGCTTATGGGGACTAGCGGGGGTGGATACGCAGTATTTT.

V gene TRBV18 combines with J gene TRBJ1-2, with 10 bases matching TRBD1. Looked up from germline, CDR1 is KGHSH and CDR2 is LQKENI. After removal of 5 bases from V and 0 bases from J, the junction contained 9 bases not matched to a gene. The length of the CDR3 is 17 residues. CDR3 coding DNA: TGTGCCAGCTCATACCGGGACAGGGGCCTTACTAACTATGGCTACACCTTC. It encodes CASSYRDRGLTNYGYTF. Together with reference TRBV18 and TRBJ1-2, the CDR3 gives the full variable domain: NAGVMQNPRHLVRRRGQEARLRCSPMKGHSHVYWYRQLPEEGLKFMVYLQKENIIDESGMPKERFSAEFPKEGPSILRIQQVVRGDSAAYFCASSYRDRGLTNYGYTFGSGTRLTVV.

CDR3 nucleotide sequence: TGTGCCAGCAGTCGACAGGGGAGGAACACTGAAGCTTTCTTT. Translated, it gives CASSRQGRNTEAFF. V gene TRBV6-1 combines with J gene TRBJ1-1, with TRBD1 matching over 8 bases. Germline CDR1 and CDR2: MNHNS and SASEGT. With 5 bases clipped from V and 1 base from J, the junction kept 3 bases outside the gene matches. The CDR3 extends over 14 amino acids.

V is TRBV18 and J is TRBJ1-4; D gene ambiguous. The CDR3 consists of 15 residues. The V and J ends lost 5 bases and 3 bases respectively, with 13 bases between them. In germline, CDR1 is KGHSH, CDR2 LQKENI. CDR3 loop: CASSTIVEPNEKLFF. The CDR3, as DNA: TGTGCCAGCTCAACCATTGTAGAGCCTAATGAAAAACTGTTTTTT. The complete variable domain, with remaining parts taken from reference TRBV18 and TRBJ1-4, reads NAGVMQNPRHLVRRRGQEARLRCSPMKGHSHVYWYRQLPEEGLKFMVYLQKENIIDESGMPKERFSAEFPKEGPSILRIQQVVRGDSAAYFCASSTIVEPNEKLFFGSGTQLSVL.

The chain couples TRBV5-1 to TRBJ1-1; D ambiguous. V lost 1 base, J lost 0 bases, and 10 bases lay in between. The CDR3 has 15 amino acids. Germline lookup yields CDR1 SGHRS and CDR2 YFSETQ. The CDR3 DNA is TGCGCCAGCAGCTTGATTTACGGGGTGAACACTGAAGCTTTCTTT. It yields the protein CASSLIYGVNTEAFF.